Below, 6 T cell receptor beta chains from the same sample are listed, as sequenced in a study of blood T cell repertoires in COVID-19. Using immunoSEQ multiplex PCR, the repertoire was profiled, and TCRdb retains in-frame clones only, with some absent. The profile shows about 230,000 clones, more than 80% of them singletons. Sequencing was performed on peripheral blood. The receptors stem from a woman aged 80 or over with COVID-19, enrolled during active disease.

The chain combines TRBV4-2 with TRBJ2-3, with TRBD2 identical over 10 bases. The CDR3 totals 16 residues. Germline V gene data show CDR1 as LGHNA and CDR2 as YNFKEQ. With V trimmed by 0 bases and J by 2 bases, 2 bases remained unmatched. The CDR3 coding sequence is TGTGCCAGCAGCCAAGAGGGACTAGCGTTCACAGATACGCAGTATTTT. Amino acid sequence: CASSQEGLAFTDTQYF.

J is TRBJ2-7 and V is TRBV20-1; tentative D call: TRBD2 (5 bases). Germline assignment: CDR1 DFQATT and CDR2 SNEGSKA (reference sequence). The germline V and J ends were trimmed by 3 bases and 6 bases, with 18 bases remaining between them. The length of the CDR3 is 14 residues. In DNA, the CDR3 is TGCAGTGCTAGTGAAACAGCGGTTAAGGGCGAGCAGTACTTC. The encoded protein is CSASETAVKGEQYF.

The chain is built from TRBV18 and TRBJ2-7; 7 nucleotides align to TRBD1. CDR3 length equals 14 residues. Germline CDR1 and CDR2: KGHSH and LQKENI. V was clipped by 5 bases and J by 3 bases; unmatched bases: 7. The CDR3 reads CASSLSQGYYEQYF. The DNA of the CDR3 is TGTGCCAGCTCATTGTCACAGGGGTACTACGAGCAGTACTTC. The full variable domain, completed using reference TRBV18 and TRBJ2-7, is NAGVMQNPRHLVRRRGQEARLRCSPMKGHSHVYWYRQLPEEGLKFMVYLQKENIIDESGMPKERFSAEFPKEGPSILRIQQVVRGDSAAYFCASSLSQGYYEQYFGPGTRLTVT.

The CDR3 region has the DNA TGTGCCAGCAGCCCCGGGACTAAACCCACAGATACGCAGTATTTT. Amino acids: CASSPGTKPTDTQYF. The genes are TRBV7-2 and TRBJ2-3; 7 nucleotides align to TRBD2. The CDR3 totals 15 residues. Germline loops: CDR1 SGHTA, CDR2 FQGNSA. The J segment lost 2 bases and the V segment lost 5 bases, leaving 7 bases of the junction unmatched. The variable domain in full, completed from reference TRBV7-2 and TRBJ2-3, reads GAGVSQSPSNKVTEKGKDVELRCDPISGHTALYWYRQSLGQGLEFLIYFQGNSAPDKSGLPSDRFSAERTGGSVSTLTIQRTQQEDSAVYLCASSPGTKPTDTQYFGPGTRLTVL.

J is TRBJ1-2 and V is TRBV5-1; 9 bases match TRBD1. CDR3 length: 15 residues. The junction had 10 bases not matched to a gene; V was cut back by 5 bases and J by 5 bases. Per germline, CDR1 SGHRS and CDR2 YFSETQ. CDR3 nucleotide sequence: TGCGCCAGCAGGGCCGGGACAGGGACTCAATATGGCTACACCTTC. Its translation: CASRAGTGTQYGYTF.

The CDR3 region has the DNA TGTGCCAGCACCGCCGACAGGGGTTCCTACAATGAGCAGTTCTTC. Translated, it gives CASTADRGSYNEQFF. The V call is TRBV28, the J call TRBJ2-1; the match to TRBD1 covers 8 bases. The CDR3 contains 15 residues. Per the germline V gene, CDR1 is MDHEN and CDR2 is SYDVKM. Losses at the gene ends were 7 bases for V and 1 base for J; bases not matched to a gene: 6.